The 28 T cell receptor beta chains presented below share a single source sample, sequenced in a study of control samples from healthy donors and cancer patients. TCRdb keeps only in-frame clones here, not all; method: immunoSEQ multiplex PCR. The sample shows 75,000 to 100,000 clones, roughly 91% of them seen only once. The sample consisted of blood. The receptors derive from a man aged 50-59 years in good health.

The chain links TRBV3-1 (or the pseudogene TRBV3-2) to TRBJ1-1; TRBD1 aligns across 7 bases. This CDR3 comprises 13 residues. Germline assignment: CDR1 LGHDT and CDR2 YNNKEL (reference sequence). Trimming took 1 base from V and 11 from J; bases not matched to a gene: 7. CDR3 coding DNA: TGTGCCAGCAGCCAAGTAAGGACACAGGGGGCTTTCTTT. Translated: CASSQVRTQGAFF.

The genes are TRBV2 and TRBJ1-5, with a tentative D call TRBD1 (5 bases). CDR3 length: 12 amino acids. Germline values: CDR1 SNHLY, CDR2 FYNNEI. V dropped 3 bases and J dropped 7 bases, with 7 bases sitting between them. The CDR3 DNA is TGTGCCAGCAGTGAGAACAGGCAGCCCCAGCATTTT. Protein: CASSENRQPQHF.

In this sample, this clone is medium-sized. The chain employs TRBV15 and TRBJ2-7; 8 bases match TRBD2. The CDR3 totals 15 residues. The germline V gene encodes CDR1 LNHNV and CDR2 YYDKDF (reference sequence). Trimming removed 6 bases from V and 4 bases from J; junction bases left unmatched: 11. The CDR3 loop reads CATRRQGSGEYEQYF. The CDR3 nucleotides are TGTGCCACCAGGAGGCAGGGTAGCGGGGAATACGAGCAGTACTTC.

The chain links TRBV6-5 to TRBJ1-2; 12 positions match TRBD1. Germline CDR1 reads MNHEY; CDR2 reads SVGAGI. This CDR3 region has 13 residues. Trimming took 8 bases from V and 8 from J; bases not matched to a gene: 6. Here the CDR3 reads CASRGQGADGYTF. Here the CDR3 DNA reads TGTGCCAGCCGGGGACAGGGGGCTGACGGCTACACCTTC.

The chain uses TRBV15 and TRBJ1-2; 7 nucleotides line up with TRBD1. Trimming took 5 bases from V and 5 from J; bases not matched to a gene: 11. Per the germline V gene, CDR1 is LNHNV and CDR2 is YYDKDF (reference sequence). The CDR3 is 15 amino acids. CDR3 DNA: TGTGCCACCAGCTCCGGGGACAGCTTCTTTTATGGCTACACCTTC. Amino acids: CATSSGDSFFYGYTF.

The chain joins TRBV5-6 to TRBJ1-1, with a possible D match to TRBD1 (6 bases). The CDR3 sequence is 16 residues long. The germline V gene has CDR1 SGHDT and CDR2 YYEEEE. The ends were cut back, 3 bases at V and 0 bases at J, with 15 bases in the middle. The CDR3 sequence is CASSSDRSPMNTEAFF. DNA of the CDR3: TGTGCCAGCAGCTCGGACAGAAGCCCAATGAACACTGAAGCTTTCTTT.

This chain uses TRBV7-6 with TRBJ1-2; possibly TRBD1 for D (6 bases). CDR1 and CDR2 (germline): SGHVS, FNYEAQ. The length of the CDR3 is 13 residues. Trimming took 6 bases from V and 8 from J, leaving 16 bases between them. CDR3 nucleotides: TGTGCCAGCAGTCTTCAGGGGCCCGGAGGCTACACCTTC. It is translated as CASSLQGPGGYTF.

The chain joins TRBV6-1 to TRBJ2-7; D is ambiguous. CDR3 size: 13 residues. V lost 2 bases and J 0 bases, leaving 5 bases between the germline ends. Germline V CDR1 and CDR2: MNHNS, SASEGT. The CDR3 sequence is CASSEFASYEQYF. CDR3 bases: TGTGCCAGCAGTGAATTCGCCTCCTACGAGCAGTACTTC.

The rearrangement uses TRBV7-6 and TRBJ2-2; a weak D match, TRBD1 (6 bases). Trimming removed 5 bases at V and 4 bases at J, with 17 bases between. This CDR3 is 16 amino acids long. CDR1 is SGHVS, CDR2 FNYEAQ, per germline. CDR3 sequence (DNA): TGTGCCAGCAGCAACCCGGACAGTCTCACCACCGGGGAGCTGTTTTTT. This translates into CASSNPDSLTTGELFF.

The chain combines TRBV5-1 with TRBJ1-5; D gene ambiguous. CDR3 length equals 13 residues. Germline lookup yields CDR1 SGHRS and CDR2 YFSETQ. The V and J ends lost 0 bases and 7 bases respectively, with 8 bases between them. CDR3 nucleotides: TGCGCCAGCAGCTTGGATCTGGGCCAGCCCCAGCATTTT. Its translation: CASSLDLGQPQHF.

The chain links TRBV30 to TRBJ1-5, with D uncertain. With 1 base removed from V and 4 bases from J, the gap between germline ends came to 8 bases. Germline loops: CDR1 GTSNPN, CDR2 SVGIG (reference sequence). The CDR3 is 13 residues long. The CDR3 DNA sequence: TGTGCCTGGAGTGCGGACGGTAATCAGCCCCAGCATTTT. Its translation is CAWSADGNQPQHF.

V gene TRBV24-1 combines with J gene TRBJ1-4; D might be TRBD1 (5 bases). The CDR3 has 15 residues. Trimming took 2 bases from V and 7 from J, leaving 13 bases between them. Germline CDR1 KGHDR, CDR2 SFDVKD. The CDR3 DNA sequence: TGTGCCACCAGTGATTCCCAGGGTCTTAGTGAAAAACTGTTTTTT. Protein product: CATSDSQGLSEKLFF.

The chain links TRBV5-3 to TRBJ1-4; 9 bases are shared with TRBD1. TRBV5-3 is annotated as an ORF whose role is uncertain. J lost 8 bases, V lost 2 bases, and 4 bases had no gene match. The CDR3 loop spans 14 amino acids. Here the CDR3 reads CARSFHRGLEKLFF. In nucleotides, the CDR3 is TGTGCCAGAAGCTTTCACAGGGGGCTCGAAAAACTGTTTTTT.

In its sample, this clone was seen a few times. The chain has TRBV5-4 and TRBJ2-1, with 8 bases fitting TRBD2. The V segment lost 2 bases and the J segment 6 bases; nucleotides outside the gene matches: 7. CDR1 and CDR2 (germline): SGHNT, YYREEE (reference sequence). The CDR3 has 15 residues. CDR3 loop: CASSFSGGRGNEQFF. CDR3 in DNA: TGTGCCAGCAGCTTTTCGGGGGGGAGGGGCAATGAGCAGTTCTTC. The entire variable domain, with the rest obtained from reference TRBV5-4 and TRBJ2-1, is as follows: ETGVTQSPTHLIKTRGQQVTLRCSSQSGHNTVSWYQQALGQGPQFIFQYYREEENGRGNFPPRFSGLQFPNYSSELNVNALELDDSALYLCASSFSGGRGNEQFFGPGTRLTVL.

This chain connects TRBV19 to TRBJ2-5, with TRBD1 matching 7 bases. Germline V lookup: CDR1 LNHDA, CDR2 SQIVND (reference sequence). The CDR3 runs to 14 residues. The V gene end was trimmed by 5 bases and the J gene end by 5 bases; junction bases not matched to a gene: 8. CDR3 DNA sequence: TGTGCCAGTAGTTCGACAGGGCCTGGGGAGACCCAGTACTTC. It specifies CASSSTGPGETQYF.

This clone was detected a few times. V gene TRBV11-2 combines with J gene TRBJ2-5; TRBD2 might be the D (6 bases). V shed 5 bases and J shed 3 bases, with 13 bases lying between them. Germline V gives CDR1 SGHAT, CDR2 FQNNGV. CDR3 length: 14 residues. For the CDR3, the DNA is TGTGCCAGCAGCCCCCGTGGCGGGGAAGAGACCCAGTACTTC. The encoded protein is CASSPRGGEETQYF.

This clone was detected only once. The rearrangement uses TRBV11-3 and TRBJ1-1, with TRBD1 as a possible D gene (6 bases). CDR1 and CDR2 from the germline V gene are SGHNT and YENEEA. This CDR3 is built from 15 residues. The V gene lost 2 bases and the J gene lost 7 bases, with 17 bases spanning the gap. CDR3 sequence: CASSLIYGGEFEAFF. In DNA form, the CDR3 reads TGTGCCAGCAGCTTAATATACGGGGGCGAATTTGAAGCTTTCTTT.

The V gene is TRBV19, the J gene TRBJ1-1, with 9 positions matching TRBD1. Germline-derived CDR1 and CDR2 are LNHDA and SQIVND (reference sequence). The V gene end was trimmed by 9 bases and the J gene end by 0 bases; junction bases not matched to a gene: 8. The CDR3 has 15 residues. The CDR3 DNA reads TGTGCCAGCCAGACAGGGGGGGACTTGAACACTGAAGCTTTCTTT. Its translation is CASQTGGDLNTEAFF. The full variable domain, with the rest looked up from reference TRBV19 and TRBJ1-1, is DGGITQSPKYLFRKEGQNVTLSCEQNLNHDAMYWYRQDPGQGLRLIYYSQIVNDFQKGDIAEGYSVSREKKESFPLTVTSAQKNPTAFYLCASQTGGDLNTEAFFGQGTRLTVV.

The chain employs TRBV18 and TRBJ1-2; TRBD1 agrees at 8 bases. Losses at the gene ends were 4 bases for V and 0 bases for J; bases not matched to a gene: 10. Germline V gene data show CDR1 as KGHSH and CDR2 as LQKENI. The CDR3 contains 17 residues. CDR3 region: CASSLGQGLGANYGYTF. The CDR3 coding sequence is TGTGCCAGCTCACTAGGACAGGGCCTTGGAGCTAACTATGGCTACACCTTC.

The chain has TRBV7-6 and TRBJ2-1; maybe TRBD1 (5 bases). The ends were cut back, 0 bases at V and 7 bases at J, with 13 bases in the middle. This CDR3 region has 15 residues. Germline V gene lookup returns CDR1 SGHVS and CDR2 FNYEAQ. This CDR3 reads CASSLALGKGNEQFF. The CDR3 nucleotides are TGTGCCAGCAGCTTAGCACTGGGAAAGGGGAATGAGCAGTTCTTC.

The rearrangement links TRBV4-1 to TRBJ1-6, with D possibly matching TRBD1 (5 bases). V lost 4 bases, J lost 9 bases, and 16 bases lay in between. The length of the CDR3 is 15 residues. Per the germline V gene, CDR1 is MGHRA and CDR2 is YSYEKL. CDR3 sequence reads: CASSLPGLGGSPLHF. The CDR3 DNA sequence: TGCGCCAGCAGCCTACCGGGACTGGGGGGTTCACCCCTCCACTTT.

The V and J genes are TRBV7-3 and TRBJ1-1, with a tentative D call TRBD1 (5 bases). Trimming stripped 4 bases from V and 1 base from J, with 10 bases between. CDR1 and CDR2 (germline): SGHTA, FQGTGA. This CDR3 comprises 14 residues. The CDR3 DNA follows: TGTGCCAGCAGCTCGGGACCCTCGAACACTGAAGCTTTCTTT. It specifies CASSSGPSNTEAFF.

The rearrangement uses TRBV5-6 and TRBJ1-1; tentative D call: TRBD1 (6 bases). Germline CDR1 SGHDT, CDR2 YYEEEE. This CDR3 has 14 amino acids. With 2 bases removed from V and 4 bases from J, the gap between germline ends came to 12 bases. CDR3 amino acids: CASSFQGRGTEAFF. The CDR3 DNA reads TGTGCCAGCAGCTTTCAAGGCAGGGGCACTGAAGCTTTCTTT.

The chain has TRBV6-5 and TRBJ1-2; weak D call: TRBD1 (6 bases). Germline V CDR1 and CDR2: MNHEY, SVGAGI. Trimming cost V 6 bases and J 5 bases, with 16 bases left between them. This CDR3 is 14 amino acids long. CDR3 nucleotides: TGTGCCAGCAGCACTGGCTGGACAGAGTATGGCTACACCTTC. Protein: CASSTGWTEYGYTF.

The V gene is TRBV18, the J gene TRBJ1-1, with TRBD1 matching 9 bases. The ends lost 0 bases at V and 4 bases at J; junction bases unmatched: 6. The V gene's germline CDR1 is KGHSH and CDR2 LQKENI. This CDR3 comprises 16 residues. For the CDR3, the DNA is TGTGCCAGCTCACCACCGGGACAGGGAATGGGCACTGAAGCTTTCTTT. It yields the protein CASSPPGQGMGTEAFF. The full variable domain, its missing parts supplied by reference TRBV18 and TRBJ1-1, is NAGVMQNPRHLVRRRGQEARLRCSPMKGHSHVYWYRQLPEEGLKFMVYLQKENIIDESGMPKERFSAEFPKEGPSILRIQQVVRGDSAAYFCASSPPGQGMGTEAFFGQGTRLTVV.

The chain couples TRBV7-2 to TRBJ2-3; 8 bases line up with TRBD2. V was clipped by 4 bases and J by 2 bases; unmatched bases: 8. Germline V CDR1 and CDR2: SGHTA, FQGNSA. The CDR3 is 16 amino acids. The CDR3 DNA follows: TGTGCCAGCAGCTCCTTTTCTAGCGGGTACACAGATACGCAGTATTTT. Translating it yields CASSSFSSGYTDTQYF.

V usage is TRBV6-2 or TRBV6-3 and J usage is TRBJ1-2, with unresolved D. The CDR3 runs to 16 residues. Germline V lookup: CDR1 MNHEY, CDR2 SVGEGT. V shed 2 bases and J shed 4 bases, with 17 bases lying between them. The CDR3 DNA reads as TGTGCCAGCAGTTACGGCGCGCCCGGGTTCAGCTATGGCTACACCTTC. Amino acids: CASSYGAPGFSYGYTF.

V gene TRBV4-2 combines with J gene TRBJ2-3, with TRBD2 matching 8 bases. Trimming removed 4 bases from V and 4 bases from J; junction bases left unmatched: 4. CDR3 length equals 14 residues. Germline CDR1 LGHNA, CDR2 YNFKEQ. CDR3 sequence (DNA): TGTGCCAGCAGCCTAGGGACTAGGCCAGATACGCAGTATTTT. Encoded protein: CASSLGTRPDTQYF.